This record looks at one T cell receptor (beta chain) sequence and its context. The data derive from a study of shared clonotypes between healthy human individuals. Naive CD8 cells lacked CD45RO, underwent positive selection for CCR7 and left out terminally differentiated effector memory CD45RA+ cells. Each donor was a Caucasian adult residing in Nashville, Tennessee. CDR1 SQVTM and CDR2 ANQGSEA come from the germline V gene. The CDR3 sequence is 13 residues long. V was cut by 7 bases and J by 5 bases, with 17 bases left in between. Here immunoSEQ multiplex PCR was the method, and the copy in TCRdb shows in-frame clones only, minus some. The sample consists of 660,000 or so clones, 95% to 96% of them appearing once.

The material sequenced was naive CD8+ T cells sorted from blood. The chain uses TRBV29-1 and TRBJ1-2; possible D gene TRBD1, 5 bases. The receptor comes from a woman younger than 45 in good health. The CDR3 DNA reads TGCAGCGCCGCCGATGGGACGGTTTATGGCTACACCTTC. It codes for CSAADGTVYGYTF.